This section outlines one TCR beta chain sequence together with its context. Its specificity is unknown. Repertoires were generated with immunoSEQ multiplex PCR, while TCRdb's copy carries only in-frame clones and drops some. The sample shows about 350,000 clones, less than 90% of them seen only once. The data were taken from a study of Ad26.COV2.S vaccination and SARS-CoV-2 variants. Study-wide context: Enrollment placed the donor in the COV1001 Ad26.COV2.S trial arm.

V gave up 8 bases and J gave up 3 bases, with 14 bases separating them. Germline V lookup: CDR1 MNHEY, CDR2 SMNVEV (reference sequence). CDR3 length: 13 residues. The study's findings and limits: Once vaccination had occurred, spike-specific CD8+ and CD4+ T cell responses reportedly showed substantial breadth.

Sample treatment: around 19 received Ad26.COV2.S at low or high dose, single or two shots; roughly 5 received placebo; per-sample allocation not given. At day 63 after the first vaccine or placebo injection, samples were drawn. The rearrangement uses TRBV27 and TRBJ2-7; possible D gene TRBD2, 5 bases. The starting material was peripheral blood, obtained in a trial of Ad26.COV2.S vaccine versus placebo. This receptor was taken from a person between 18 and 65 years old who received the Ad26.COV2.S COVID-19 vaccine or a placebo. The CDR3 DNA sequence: TGTGCCAGCGCCTCTAGGCGGGTCTACGAGCAGTACTTC. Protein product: CASASRRVYEQYF.